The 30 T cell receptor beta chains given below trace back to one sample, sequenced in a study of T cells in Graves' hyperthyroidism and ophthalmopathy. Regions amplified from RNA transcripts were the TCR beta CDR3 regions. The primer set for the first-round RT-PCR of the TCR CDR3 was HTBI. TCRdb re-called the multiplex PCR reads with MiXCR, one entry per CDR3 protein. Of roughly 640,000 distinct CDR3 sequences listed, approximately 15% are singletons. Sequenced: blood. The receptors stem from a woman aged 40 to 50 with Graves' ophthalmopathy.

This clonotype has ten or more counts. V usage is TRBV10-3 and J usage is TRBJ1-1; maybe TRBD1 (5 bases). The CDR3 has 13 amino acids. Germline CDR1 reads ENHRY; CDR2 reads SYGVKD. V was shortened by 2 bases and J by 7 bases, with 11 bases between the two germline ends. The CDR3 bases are TGTGCCATCAGTGAGCCGACGACAGATGAAGCTTTCTTT. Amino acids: CAISEPTTDEAFF.

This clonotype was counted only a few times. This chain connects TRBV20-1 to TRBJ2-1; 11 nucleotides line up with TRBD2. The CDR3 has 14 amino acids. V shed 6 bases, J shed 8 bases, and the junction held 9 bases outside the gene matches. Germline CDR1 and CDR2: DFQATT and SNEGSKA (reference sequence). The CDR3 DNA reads TGCAGTGCCTTCCTAGCGGGGGGTCGGGATGAGCAGTTCTTC. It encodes CSAFLAGGRDEQFF.

The chain's CDR3 is CSATGTRVYNEQFF. CDR3 DNA sequence: TGCAGTGCTACTGGGACAAGGGTTTACAATGAGCAGTTCTTC. V and J are TRBV20-1 and TRBJ2-1; weak D call: TRBD1 (6 bases). The length of the CDR3 is 14 residues. Germline loops: CDR1 DFQATT, CDR2 SNEGSKA (reference sequence). The V and J ends lost 4 bases and 4 bases respectively, with 14 bases between them.

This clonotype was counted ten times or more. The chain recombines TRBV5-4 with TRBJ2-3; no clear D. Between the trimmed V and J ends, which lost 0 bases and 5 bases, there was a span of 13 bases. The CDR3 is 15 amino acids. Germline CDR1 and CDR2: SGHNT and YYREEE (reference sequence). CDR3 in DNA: TGTGCCAGCAGCTTGGGTGGGGTTTCGGGAGATACGCAGTATTTT. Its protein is CASSLGGVSGDTQYF.

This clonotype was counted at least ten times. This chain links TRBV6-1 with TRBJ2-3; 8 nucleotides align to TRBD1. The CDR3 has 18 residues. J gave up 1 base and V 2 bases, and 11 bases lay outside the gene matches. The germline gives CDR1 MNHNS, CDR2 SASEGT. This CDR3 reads CASSEMGRGPGGTDTQYF. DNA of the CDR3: TGTGCCAGCAGTGAAATGGGCAGGGGGCCCGGTGGCACAGATACGCAGTATTTT.

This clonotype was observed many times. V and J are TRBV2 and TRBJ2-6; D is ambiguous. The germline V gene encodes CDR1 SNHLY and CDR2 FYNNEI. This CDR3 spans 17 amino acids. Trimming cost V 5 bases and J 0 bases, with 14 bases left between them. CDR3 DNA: TGTGCCAGCAGTTTGCGTAGCCCCACCTCTGGGGCCAACGTCCTGACTTTC. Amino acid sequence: CASSLRSPTSGANVLTF.

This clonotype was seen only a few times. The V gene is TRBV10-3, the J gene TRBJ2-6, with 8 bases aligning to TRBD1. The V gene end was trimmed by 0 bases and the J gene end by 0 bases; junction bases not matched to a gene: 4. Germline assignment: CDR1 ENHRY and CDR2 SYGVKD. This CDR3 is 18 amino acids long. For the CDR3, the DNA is TGTGCCATCAGTGAGTCGACAGGGGAACGCTCTGGGGCCAACGTCCTGACTTTC. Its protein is CAISESTGERSGANVLTF.

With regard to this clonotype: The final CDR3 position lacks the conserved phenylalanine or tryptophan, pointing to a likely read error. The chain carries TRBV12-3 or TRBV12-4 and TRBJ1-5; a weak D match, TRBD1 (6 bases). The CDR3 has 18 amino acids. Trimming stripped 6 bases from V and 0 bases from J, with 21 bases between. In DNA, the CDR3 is TGTGCCAGCAGCCCTGGGACTATAGGAGGGGGTAGCAATCAGCCCCAGCATCTT. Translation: CASSPGTIGGGSNQPQHL.

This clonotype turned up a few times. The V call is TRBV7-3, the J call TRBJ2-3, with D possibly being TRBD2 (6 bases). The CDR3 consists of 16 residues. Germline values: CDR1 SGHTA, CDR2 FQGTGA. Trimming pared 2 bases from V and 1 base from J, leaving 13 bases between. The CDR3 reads CASSLSIGSGTDTQYF. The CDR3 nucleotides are TGTGCCAGCAGCTTATCCATCGGGAGTGGCACAGATACGCAGTATTTT.

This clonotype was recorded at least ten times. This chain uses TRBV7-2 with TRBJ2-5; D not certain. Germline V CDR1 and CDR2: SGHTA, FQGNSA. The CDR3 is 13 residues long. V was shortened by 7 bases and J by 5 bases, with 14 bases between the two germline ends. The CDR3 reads CASKGYMGETQYF. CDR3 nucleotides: TGTGCCAGCAAGGGTTACATGGGCGAGACCCAGTACTTC.

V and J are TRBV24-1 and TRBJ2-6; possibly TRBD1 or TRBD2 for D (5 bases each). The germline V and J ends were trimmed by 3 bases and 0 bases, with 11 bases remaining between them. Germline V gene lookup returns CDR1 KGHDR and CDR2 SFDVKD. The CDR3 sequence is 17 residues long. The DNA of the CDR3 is TGTGCCACCAGTGATCCGGGACGTAACTCTGGGGCCAACGTCCTGACTTTC. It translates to CATSDPGRNSGANVLTF.

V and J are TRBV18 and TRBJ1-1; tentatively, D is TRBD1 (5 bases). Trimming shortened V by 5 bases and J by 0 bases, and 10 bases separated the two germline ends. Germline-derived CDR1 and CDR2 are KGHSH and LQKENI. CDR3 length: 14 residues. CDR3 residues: CASSTDSLNTEAFF. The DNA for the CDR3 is TGTGCCAGCTCAACAGACAGCCTGAACACTGAAGCTTTCTTT.

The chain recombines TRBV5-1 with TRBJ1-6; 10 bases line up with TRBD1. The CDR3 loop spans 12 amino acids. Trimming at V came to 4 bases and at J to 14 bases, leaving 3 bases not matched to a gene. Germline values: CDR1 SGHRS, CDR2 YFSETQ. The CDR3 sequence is CASSLTGGTLHF. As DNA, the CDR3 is TGCGCCAGCAGCCTGACAGGGGGCACCCTCCACTTT.

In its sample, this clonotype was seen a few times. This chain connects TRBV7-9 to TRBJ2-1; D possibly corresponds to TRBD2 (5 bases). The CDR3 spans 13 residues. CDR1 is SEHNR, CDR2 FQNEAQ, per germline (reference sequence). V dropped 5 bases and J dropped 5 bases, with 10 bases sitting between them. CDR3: CASSPLGDNEQFF. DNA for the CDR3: TGTGCCAGCAGCCCCCTCGGGGACAATGAGCAGTTCTTC.

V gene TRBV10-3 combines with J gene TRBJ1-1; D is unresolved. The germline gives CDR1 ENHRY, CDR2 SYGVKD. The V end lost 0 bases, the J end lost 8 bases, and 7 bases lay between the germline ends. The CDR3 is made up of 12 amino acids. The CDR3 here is CAISESGREAFF. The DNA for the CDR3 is TGTGCCATCAGTGAGTCAGGCAGGGAAGCTTTCTTT.

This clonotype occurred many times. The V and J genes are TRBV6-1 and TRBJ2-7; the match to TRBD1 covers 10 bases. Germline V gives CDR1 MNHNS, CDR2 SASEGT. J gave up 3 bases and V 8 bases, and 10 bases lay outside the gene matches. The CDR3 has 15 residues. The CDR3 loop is CASRAQDRGFYEQYF. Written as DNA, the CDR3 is TGTGCCAGCCGCGCCCAGGACAGGGGGTTCTACGAGCAGTACTTC.

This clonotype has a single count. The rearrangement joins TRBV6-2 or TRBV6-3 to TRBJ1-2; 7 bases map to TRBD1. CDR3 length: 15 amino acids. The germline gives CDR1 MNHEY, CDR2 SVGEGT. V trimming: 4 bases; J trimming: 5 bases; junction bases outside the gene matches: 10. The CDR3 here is CASSSTRTGPYGYTF. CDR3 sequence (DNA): TGTGCCAGCAGTTCCACTCGGACAGGTCCATATGGCTACACCTTC.

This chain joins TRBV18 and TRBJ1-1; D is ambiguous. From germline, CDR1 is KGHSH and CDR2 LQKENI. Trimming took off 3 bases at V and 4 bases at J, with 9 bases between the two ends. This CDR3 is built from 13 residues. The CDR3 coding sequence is TGTGCCAGCTCACCGACGGAGGGCACTGAAGCTTTCTTT. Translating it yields CASSPTEGTEAFF. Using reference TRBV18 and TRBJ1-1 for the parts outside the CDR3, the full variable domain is NAGVMQNPRHLVRRRGQEARLRCSPMKGHSHVYWYRQLPEEGLKFMVYLQKENIIDESGMPKERFSAEFPKEGPSILRIQQVVRGDSAAYFCASSPTEGTEAFFGQGTRLTVV.

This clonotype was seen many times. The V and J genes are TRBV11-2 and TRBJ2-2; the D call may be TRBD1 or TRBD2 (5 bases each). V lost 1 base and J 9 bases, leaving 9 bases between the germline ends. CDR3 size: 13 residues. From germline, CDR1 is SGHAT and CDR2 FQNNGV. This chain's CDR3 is CASSLGGTRELFF. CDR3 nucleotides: TGTGCCAGCAGCTTAGGGGGGACCCGGGAGCTGTTTTTT.

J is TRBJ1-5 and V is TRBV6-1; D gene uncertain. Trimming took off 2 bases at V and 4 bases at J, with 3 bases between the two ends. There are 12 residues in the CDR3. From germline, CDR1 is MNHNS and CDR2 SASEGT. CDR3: CASSERNQPQHF. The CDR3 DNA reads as TGTGCCAGCAGTGAACGAAATCAGCCCCAGCATTTT.

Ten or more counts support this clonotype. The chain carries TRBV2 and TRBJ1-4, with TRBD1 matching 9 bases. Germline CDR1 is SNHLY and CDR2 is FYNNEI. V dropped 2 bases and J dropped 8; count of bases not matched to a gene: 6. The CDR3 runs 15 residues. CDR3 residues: CASSEQGQGMEKLFF. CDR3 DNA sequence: TGTGCCAGCAGTGAACAGGGACAGGGTATGGAAAAACTGTTTTTT.

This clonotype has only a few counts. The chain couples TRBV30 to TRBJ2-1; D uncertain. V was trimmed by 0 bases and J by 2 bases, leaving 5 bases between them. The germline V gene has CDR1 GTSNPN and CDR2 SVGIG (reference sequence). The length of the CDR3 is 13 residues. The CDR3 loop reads CAWSVGPYNEQFF. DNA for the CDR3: TGTGCCTGGAGTGTCGGGCCCTACAATGAGCAGTTCTTC.

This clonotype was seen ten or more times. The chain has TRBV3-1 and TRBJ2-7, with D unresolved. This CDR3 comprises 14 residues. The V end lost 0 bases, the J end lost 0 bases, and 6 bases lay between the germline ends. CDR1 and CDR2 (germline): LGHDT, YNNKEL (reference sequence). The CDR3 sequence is CASSQEAFSYEQYF. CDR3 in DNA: TGTGCCAGCAGCCAAGAAGCGTTCTCCTACGAGCAGTACTTC.

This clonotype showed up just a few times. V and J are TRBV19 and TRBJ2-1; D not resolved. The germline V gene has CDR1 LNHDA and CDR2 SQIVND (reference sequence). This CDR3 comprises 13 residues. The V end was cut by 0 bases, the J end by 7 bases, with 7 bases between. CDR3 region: CASSIDRENEQFF. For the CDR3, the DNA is TGTGCCAGTAGTATAGATAGGGAAAATGAGCAGTTCTTC.

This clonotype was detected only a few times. CDR3 sequence: CASSLPTTPRESPPYNQETQYF. The CDR3 DNA follows: TGCGCCAGCAGCTTACCGACAACCCCCAGAGAATCACCTCCTTATAACCAAGAGACCCAGTACTTC. This chain uses TRBV5-1 with TRBJ2-5; D is undetermined. The CDR3 loop spans 22 amino acids. Germline V gene lookup returns CDR1 SGHRS and CDR2 YFSETQ. Trimming took 2 bases from V and 0 from J, leaving 32 bases between them.

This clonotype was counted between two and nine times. The CDR3 reads CASSLWGAGAVSSTDTQYF. The CDR3 DNA reads as TGTGCCAGCAGCTTGTGGGGAGCGGGAGCCGTTTCTAGCACAGATACGCAGTATTTT. V usage is TRBV11-1 and J usage is TRBJ2-3; 8 positions agree with TRBD2. CDR1 and CDR2 from the germline V gene are SGHAT and FQDESV (reference sequence). J gave up 0 bases and V 3 bases, and 14 bases lay outside the gene matches. This CDR3 comprises 19 residues.

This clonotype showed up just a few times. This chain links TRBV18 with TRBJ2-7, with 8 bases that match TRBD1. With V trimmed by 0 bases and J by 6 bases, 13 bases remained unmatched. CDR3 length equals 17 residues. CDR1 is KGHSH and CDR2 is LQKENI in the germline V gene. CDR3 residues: CASSPPGRGQGAFEQYF. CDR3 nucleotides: TGTGCCAGCTCACCACCTGGCAGGGGGCAAGGAGCGTTCGAGCAGTACTTC.

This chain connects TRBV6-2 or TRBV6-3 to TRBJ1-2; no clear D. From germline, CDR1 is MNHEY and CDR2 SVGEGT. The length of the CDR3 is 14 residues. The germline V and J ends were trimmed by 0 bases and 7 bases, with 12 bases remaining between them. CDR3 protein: CASSYSPGHGGYTF. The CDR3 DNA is TGTGCCAGCAGTTACTCTCCAGGTCATGGTGGCTACACCTTC.

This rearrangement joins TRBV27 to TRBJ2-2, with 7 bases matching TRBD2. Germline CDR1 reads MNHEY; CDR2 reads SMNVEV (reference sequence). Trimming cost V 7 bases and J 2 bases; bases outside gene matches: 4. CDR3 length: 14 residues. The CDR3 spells CASIGLDNTGELFF. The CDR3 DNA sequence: TGTGCCAGCATAGGACTAGATAACACCGGGGAGCTGTTTTTT.

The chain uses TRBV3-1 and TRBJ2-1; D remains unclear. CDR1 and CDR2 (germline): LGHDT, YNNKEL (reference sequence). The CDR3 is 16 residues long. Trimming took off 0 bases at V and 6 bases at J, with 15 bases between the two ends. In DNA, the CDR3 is TGTGCCAGCAGCCAAGATGAGGTAGTAGGTGTCAATGAGCAGTTCTTC. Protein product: CASSQDEVVGVNEQFF.